This T cell receptor beta chain stems from a study of blood T cell repertoires in COVID-19. Overall study context: T cells, B-cell-depleted T cells, or PBMCs supplied cDNA or gDNA.

The CDR3 runs 13 residues. Per the germline V gene, CDR1 is KGHSH and CDR2 is LQKENI. V gave up 3 bases and J gave up 16 bases, with 19 bases separating them. Sequenced by immunoSEQ multiplex PCR; TCRdb stores in-frame clones only, minus some. The sample holds around 100,000 clones, more than 90% seen once. This receptor was taken from a man aged 18 to 30 with acute or convalescent COVID-19. This chain links TRBV18 with TRBJ1-3; maybe TRBD1 (5 bases). Material for sequencing was peripheral blood. CDR3 coding DNA: TGTGCCAGCTCACCGGACATGGTCCCCGGGGGGTATTTT. Translated, it gives CASSPDMVPGGYF.